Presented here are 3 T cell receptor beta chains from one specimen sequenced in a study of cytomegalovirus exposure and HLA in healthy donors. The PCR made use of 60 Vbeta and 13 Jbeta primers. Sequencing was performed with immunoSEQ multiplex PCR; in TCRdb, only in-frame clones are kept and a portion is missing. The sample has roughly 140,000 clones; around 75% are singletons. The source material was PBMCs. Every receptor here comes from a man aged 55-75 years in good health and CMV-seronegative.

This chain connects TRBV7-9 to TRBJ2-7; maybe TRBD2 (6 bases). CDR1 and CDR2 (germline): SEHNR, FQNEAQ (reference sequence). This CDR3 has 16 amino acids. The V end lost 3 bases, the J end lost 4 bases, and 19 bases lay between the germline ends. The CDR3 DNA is TGTGCCAGCAGCTTTGGGGAGGCCGGGATCCAGTACGAGCAGTACTTC. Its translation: CASSFGEAGIQYEQYF.

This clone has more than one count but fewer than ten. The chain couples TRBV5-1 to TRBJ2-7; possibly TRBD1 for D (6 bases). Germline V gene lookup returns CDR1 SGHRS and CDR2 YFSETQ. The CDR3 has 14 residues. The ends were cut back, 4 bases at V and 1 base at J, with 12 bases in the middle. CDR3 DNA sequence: TGCGCCAGCAGCAGTGGGGACACGTCCTACGAGCAGTACTTC. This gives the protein CASSSGDTSYEQYF. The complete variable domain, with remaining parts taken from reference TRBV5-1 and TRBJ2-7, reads KAGVTQTPRYLIKTRGQQVTLSCSPISGHRSVSWYQQTPGQGLQFLFEYFSETQRNKGNFPGRFSGRQFSNSRSEMNVSTLELGDSALYLCASSSGDTSYEQYFGPGTRLTVT.

The CDR3 here is CASSDRVNQPQHF. DNA of the CDR3: TGTGCCAGTAGTGACAGGGTTAATCAGCCCCAGCATTTT. The chain is built from TRBV19 and TRBJ1-5, with 7 nucleotides matching TRBD1. Looked up from germline, CDR1 is LNHDA and CDR2 is SQIVND (reference sequence). Trimming took 5 bases from V and 4 from J; bases not matched to a gene: 2. The CDR3 is 13 amino acids.